Listed below are T cell receptor beta chains from one sample, sequenced in a study of T cells in localized non-small cell lung cancer. This table comes from immunoSEQ multiplex PCR, and its TCRdb copy is limited to in-frame clones, with some not included. The sample has 40,000 to 60,000 clones; 80% to 85% are singletons. The sequencing here drew on peripheral blood mononuclear cells, taken before any cancer treatment. The source is a man between 40 and 70 years old with stage III lung adenocarcinoma. CDR3s include the opening cysteine and the closing phenylalanine or tryptophan. The D gene is left open where the match is weak. Clone size is not always given. Where it is, it says once, few, many or a class for expanded clones.

cdr3_nt cdr3_aa clone_size j_call d_call v_call
TGTGCCACCAGCACCTGGACTAGCGGGGGGTACGAGCAGTACTTC CATSTWTSGGYEQYF - TRBJ2-7 TRBD2 TRBV15
TGTGCCAGCAGCTTCGCGGGGGGCCCCCCGGATGAGCAGTTCTTC CASSFAGGPPDEQFF - TRBJ2-1 TRBD2 TRBV11-2
TGTGCCAGCAGCGTTGGAGGACTAGCGGGGGGGACCACAGATACGCAGTATTTT CASSVGGLAGGTTDTQYF - TRBJ2-3 TRBD2 TRBV9
TGTGCCAGCAGCTTAGAATCGGGGGCTCAAGAGACCCAGTACTTC CASSLESGAQETQYF - TRBJ2-5 - TRBV11-1
TGTGCCTGGAGTCCTGGACTAGCCCCCGAGCAGTACTTC CAWSPGLAPEQYF - TRBJ2-7 TRBD2 TRBV30
TGTGCCAGCAGCTTAGGCTGGGACACAGATACGCAGTATTTT CASSLGWDTDTQYF - TRBJ2-3 - TRBV11-2
TGTGCCAGCAGTTTGTCTCGCAACTACGAGCAGTACTTC CASSLSRNYEQYF - TRBJ2-7 - TRBV27
TGTGCCACCAGCCCAGAGTACGGGGGAGGTAACAATGAGCAGTTCTTC CATSPEYGGGNNEQFF - TRBJ2-1 - TRBV15
TGTGCCAGTAGCTCGGGGTGGGGGACGATGAGGACCCAGTACTTC CASSSGWGTMRTQYF - TRBJ2-5 - TRBV19
TGCAGCGTTGAGGATGGGGTAGGCGATGGCTACACCTTC CSVEDGVGDGYTF once TRBJ1-2 - TRBV29-1
TGTGCCAGCAGCGTAGCGGGACTAGCTGTCTACAATGAGCAGTTCTTC CASSVAGLAVYNEQFF once TRBJ2-1 TRBD2 TRBV9
TGTGCCAGCAGTATACGGGACTCCTACGAGCAGTACTTC CASSIRDSYEQYF - TRBJ2-7 - TRBV6-1
TGTGCCTGGAGTAGAAGGGCCAGTCAAGCAACTAATGAAAAACTGTTTTTT CAWSRRASQATNEKLFF - TRBJ1-4 - TRBV30
TGTGCCAGCAGTTTTTTCGTAGGACTTTCAGATACGCAGTATTTT CASSFFVGLSDTQYF - TRBJ2-3 - TRBV27
TGTGCCAGCAGCCCTAGCGGGGGGTCACCTCCAGTTGAGACCCAGTACTTC CASSPSGGSPPVETQYF - TRBJ2-5 TRBD2 TRBV7-6
TGTGCCAGCACCTCCACAGGGGGCAGCTCTGAAGCTTTCTTT CASTSTGGSSEAFF few TRBJ1-1 TRBD1 TRBV27
TGTGCCACCAGCAGGAGCAATCAGCCCCAGCATTTT CATSRSNQPQHF few TRBJ1-5 - TRBV15
TGTGCCAGCAGTTCGGGCAGGAGCTCCTATAATTCACCCCTCCACTTT CASSSGRSSYNSPLHF many TRBJ1-6 - TRBV6-6
TGTGCCAGCAGCCCTGGGACAGGGAGTCGGGAGCAGTACTTC CASSPGTGSREQYF - TRBJ2-7 TRBD1 TRBV11-3
TGTGCCAGCAGCGTAGACGGTGCGGGGGGAACCCAAGAGACCCAGTACTTC CASSVDGAGGTQETQYF - TRBJ2-5 TRBD2 TRBV9
TGTGCCAGCAGCTCCGCAGGGGCGGGGGCCCCCACAGATACGCAGTATTTT CASSSAGAGAPTDTQYF - TRBJ2-3 - TRBV11-1
TGCGCCAGCAGCTTAAGACGGACGTACACAGATACGCAGTATTTT CASSLRRTYTDTQYF few TRBJ2-3 - TRBV5-1